These 26 T cell receptor beta chains were sequenced from one sample in a study of blood T cell repertoires in COVID-19 (dated by TCRdb to 2018 to 2020). Library generation was performed with the immunoSEQ multiplex PCR assay. TCRdb stores this immuneACCESS table with in-frame sequences only. Part of the clones is absent; in the studies checked, under half of the shortfall reflects unresolved V genes, and no reason is known for the rest. The sample yields 60,000 to 85,000 clones; around nine tenths were counted once. The ten largest clones add up to roughly 30% of the sample. Sequencing was carried out using peripheral blood. The receptors come from an elderly woman with active or convalescent COVID-19.

V and J are TRBV27 and TRBJ2-3; weak D call: TRBD1 (6 bases). The ends were cut back, 3 bases at V and 0 bases at J, with 13 bases in the middle. Germline loops: CDR1 MNHEY, CDR2 SMNVEV (reference sequence). The CDR3 has 16 residues. DNA of the CDR3: TGTGCCAGCAGTTTCCGGGGCAGGGGAAGCACAGATACGCAGTATTTT. Translation: CASSFRGRGSTDTQYF.

The V and J genes are TRBV4-3 and TRBJ2-4; TRBD1 aligns across 9 bases. Trimming cost V 0 bases and J 2 bases; bases outside gene matches: 5. The CDR3 spans 17 residues. Germline V gene data show CDR1 as LGHNA and CDR2 as YSLEER. CDR3 nucleotides: TGCGCCAGCAGCCAAGATTGGGGACAGGGCTCCAAAAACATTCAGTACTTC. Its protein product is CASSQDWGQGSKNIQYF.

This chain joins TRBV5-1 and TRBJ1-1; TRBD1 matches at 7 bases. J lost 4 bases, V lost 3 bases, and 9 bases had no gene match. Germline-derived CDR1 and CDR2 are SGHRS and YFSETQ. The CDR3 has 15 amino acids. CDR3 in amino acids: CASSSWTGGGTEAFF. CDR3 nucleotides: TGCGCCAGCAGCTCTTGGACAGGAGGTGGCACTGAAGCTTTCTTT.

The chain recombines TRBV11-1 with TRBJ2-2; 8 positions match TRBD1. There are 15 residues in the CDR3. The germline V gene has CDR1 SGHAT and CDR2 FQDESV (reference sequence). The junction had 6 bases not matched to a gene; V was cut back by 3 bases and J by 6 bases. Here the CDR3 reads CASSFVDREAGELFF. The CDR3 nucleotides are TGTGCCAGCAGCTTTGTGGACAGGGAGGCCGGGGAGCTGTTTTTT. The variable domain in full, with the rest retrieved from reference TRBV11-1 and TRBJ2-2, is EAEVAQSPRYKITEKSQAVAFWCDPISGHATLYWYRQILGQGPELLVQFQDESVVDDSQLPKDRFSAERLKGVDSTLKIQPAELGDSAMYLCASSFVDREAGELFFGEGSRLTVL.

The V call is TRBV6-5, the J call TRBJ2-2; the match to TRBD2 covers 11 bases. The junction had 3 bases not matched to a gene; V was cut back by 8 bases and J by 7 bases. Germline CDR1 and CDR2: MNHEY and SVGAGI. The CDR3 has 13 amino acids. The chain's CDR3 is CASRTSGFGELFF. The CDR3 DNA reads as TGTGCCAGCCGGACTAGCGGGTTCGGGGAGCTGTTTTTT.

The chain carries TRBV30 and TRBJ1-4; D is unresolved. The V end lost 2 bases, the J end lost 1 base, and 17 bases lay between the germline ends. Germline CDR1 is GTSNPN and CDR2 is SVGIG (reference sequence). The CDR3 extends over 17 amino acids. The DNA for the CDR3 is TGTGCCTGGAGTACCATTGGGCGTGTCGGAACTAATGAAAAACTGTTTTTT. Translating gives CAWSTIGRVGTNEKLFF.

V and J are TRBV6-2 or TRBV6-3 and TRBJ2-7; D unresolved. This CDR3 contains 11 residues. Trimming took off 2 bases at V and 4 bases at J, with 3 bases between the two ends. Germline V gene data show CDR1 as MNHEY and CDR2 as SVGEGT. As DNA, the CDR3 is TGTGCCAGCAGTTACACTTACGAGCAGTACTTC. It translates to CASSYTYEQYF.

This rearrangement joins TRBV5-4 to TRBJ2-3; 14 nucleotides align to TRBD2. J was trimmed by 6 bases and V by 4 bases; bases with no gene match: 7. This CDR3 comprises 16 residues. Germline V gives CDR1 SGHNT, CDR2 YYREEE (reference sequence). The CDR3 loop reads CASSPRLAGGPDTQYF. CDR3 DNA: TGTGCCAGCAGCCCACGACTAGCGGGGGGGCCGGATACGCAGTATTTT.

Worth noting for this clone: One end of the junction does not line up with germline, which may come from a read error. V usage is TRBV6-4 and J usage is TRBJ1-1; D possibly corresponds to TRBD1 (5 bases). This CDR3 is built from 16 residues. Germline lookup yields CDR1 MRHNA and CDR2 SNTAGT. Here the CDR3 DNA reads TGTGCCAGCAGTGACCTACCGACAGCCAAGAACATTGAAGCTTTCTTT. Translating it yields CASSDLPTAKNIEAFF.

This clone was picked up a small number of times. The rearrangement links TRBV18 to TRBJ2-7; 8 bases are shared with TRBD1. Trimming removed 4 bases from V and 6 bases from J; junction bases left unmatched: 11. This CDR3 comprises 15 residues. Germline loops: CDR1 KGHSH, CDR2 LQKENI. The CDR3 nucleotides are TGTGCCAGCTCACTAGTACAGGGGGAAAGGAGCGAGCAGTACTTC. This encodes CASSLVQGERSEQYF.

V gene TRBV13 combines with J gene TRBJ1-1; 7 positions agree with TRBD1. From germline, CDR1 is PRHDT and CDR2 FYEKMQ (reference sequence). The CDR3 has 15 residues. Trimming took 2 bases from V and 1 from J; bases not matched to a gene: 4. CDR3 bases: TGTGCCAGCAGCTTAACGGGACAGTCGAACACTGAAGCTTTCTTT. Amino acid sequence: CASSLTGQSNTEAFF.

The rearrangement links TRBV6-8 to TRBJ1-3; D is unresolved. The V end was cut by 0 bases, the J end by 2 bases, with 11 bases between. CDR1 and CDR2 from the germline V gene are MNHGY and SAAAGT. CDR3 size: 16 residues. The CDR3 loop is CASSYSPVSAGNTIYF. Here the CDR3 DNA reads TGTGCCAGCAGTTACTCACCTGTTAGTGCTGGAAACACCATATATTTT.

V is TRBV7-2 and J is TRBJ1-2, with 8 bases identical to TRBD1. This CDR3 spans 15 amino acids. With V trimmed by 5 bases and J by 4 bases, 9 bases remained unmatched. Looked up from germline, CDR1 is SGHTA and CDR2 is FQGNSA. CDR3 region: CASSLGTGLGYGYTF. The CDR3 nucleotides are TGTGCCAGCAGCCTTGGGACAGGCCTAGGCTATGGCTACACCTTC. Full variable domain (remainder filled in from reference TRBV7-2 and TRBJ1-2): GAGVSQSPSNKVTEKGKDVELRCDPISGHTALYWYRQSLGQGLEFLIYFQGNSAPDKSGLPSDRFSAERTGGSVSTLTIQRTQQEDSAVYLCASSLGTGLGYGYTFGSGTRLTVV.

The V gene is TRBV3-1 (or the pseudogene TRBV3-2), the J gene TRBJ1-1; D perhaps matches TRBD1 (6 bases). The CDR3 contains 14 residues. Trimming removed 3 bases at V and 3 bases at J, with 11 bases between. The germline V gene encodes CDR1 LGHDT and CDR2 YNNKEL (reference sequence). CDR3 region: CASSHYGTYTEAFF. CDR3 in DNA: TGTGCCAGCAGCCATTATGGGACATACACTGAAGCTTTCTTT.

The chain uses TRBV19 and TRBJ1-2, with 9 bases aligning to TRBD1. CDR1 is LNHDA, CDR2 SQIVND, per germline (reference sequence). Trimming at V came to 5 bases and at J to 7 bases, leaving 8 bases not matched to a gene. The CDR3 spans 14 residues. This CDR3 reads CASSPGQGKGGYTF. The CDR3 DNA reads as TGTGCCAGTAGTCCCGGACAGGGGAAGGGTGGCTACACCTTC.

The V gene is TRBV6-5, the J gene TRBJ1-2, with TRBD1 as a possible D gene (5 bases). CDR3 length: 14 amino acids. V lost 0 bases, J lost 10 bases, and 15 bases lay in between. CDR1 and CDR2 (germline): MNHEY, SVGAGI. DNA of the CDR3: TGTGCCAGCAGTTACTCGACTCTCGAAGGGGCCTACACCTTC. Protein sequence: CASSYSTLEGAYTF.

This clone is categorized as medium-sized. The rearrangement uses TRBV4-1 and TRBJ1-4; 7 bases are shared with TRBD1. Per the germline V gene, CDR1 is MGHRA and CDR2 is YSYEKL. J was trimmed by 7 bases and V by 4 bases; bases with no gene match: 6. This CDR3 spans 14 amino acids. Here the CDR3 DNA reads TGCGCCAGCAGCCCACGACAGGGAGGTGAAAAACTGTTTTTT. Translated: CASSPRQGGEKLFF.

This chain links TRBV7-3 with TRBJ1-3; D unresolved. Germline lookup yields CDR1 SGHTA and CDR2 FQGTGA. The germline V and J ends were trimmed by 8 bases and 3 bases, with 11 bases remaining between them. This CDR3 has 13 residues. CDR3 DNA sequence: TGTGCCAGCTCATCCCCAGGTGGAAACACCATATATTTT. Translating it yields CASSSPGGNTIYF.

The chain joins TRBV19 to TRBJ1-5; D not resolved. CDR3 length: 15 amino acids. Germline V CDR1 and CDR2: LNHDA, SQIVND (reference sequence). The V end lost 3 bases, the J end lost 5 bases, and 14 bases lay between the germline ends. The CDR3 bases are TGTGCCAGTAGTATCAGCTCAGGCGCCCATCAGCCCCAGCATTTT. It translates to CASSISSGAHQPQHF.

The J gene is TRBJ1-2, the V gene TRBV10-3; D possibly corresponds to TRBD1 (6 bases). The CDR3 is 14 amino acids. Trimming cost V 9 bases and J 7 bases, with 21 bases left between them. Germline lookup yields CDR1 ENHRY and CDR2 SYGVKD. The CDR3 DNA reads TGTGCCATTAGCAGAGAACAGGGAATCTCTGGCTACACCTTC. Its protein product is CAISREQGISGYTF.

In its sample, this clone was seen once. CDR3 bases: TGCGCCAGCAGCGCTTCAGGGGGGAACTATGGCTACACCTTC. Its translation is CASSASGGNYGYTF. The chain recombines TRBV5-1 with TRBJ1-2, with 7 positions matching TRBD1. The CDR3 is made up of 14 amino acids. The V segment lost 4 bases and the J segment 2 bases; nucleotides outside the gene matches: 5. The germline gives CDR1 SGHRS, CDR2 YFSETQ.

V is TRBV7-2 and J is TRBJ1-5; a weak D match, TRBD1 (6 bases). CDR1 and CDR2 (germline): SGHTA, FQGNSA. The CDR3 is 19 amino acids. The V gene lost 5 bases and the J gene lost 4 bases, with 27 bases spanning the gap. In DNA form, the CDR3 reads TGTGCCAGCAGCAAATTCCTCAGGGGTAGGCTGGCTACGAATCAGCCCCAGCATTTT. Its protein is CASSKFLRGRLATNQPQHF.

This clone was observed a few times. The chain has TRBV14 and TRBJ2-7; 10 positions agree with TRBD1. With V trimmed by 1 base and J by 4 bases, 22 bases remained unmatched. CDR3 length: 21 residues. Per the germline V gene, CDR1 is SGHDN and CDR2 is FVKESK. As DNA, the CDR3 is TGTGCCAGCAGCCAAGGGTCCGTTGGGACCCACTTAGGGACAGGGGAATACGAGCAGTACTTC. The encoded protein is CASSQGSVGTHLGTGEYEQYF.

V gene TRBV7-9 combines with J gene TRBJ1-3; tentatively, D is TRBD1 (5 bases). This CDR3 has 14 amino acids. Trimming cost V 3 bases and J 1 base, with 7 bases left between them. Germline loops: CDR1 SEHNR, CDR2 FQNEAQ (reference sequence). As DNA, the CDR3 is TGTGCCAGCAGCTTGACAGAATCTGGAAACACCATATATTTT. It codes for CASSLTESGNTIYF.

V is TRBV6-2 or TRBV6-3 and J is TRBJ1-5, with 11 bases identical to TRBD1. Trimming cost V 3 bases and J 5 bases; bases outside gene matches: 9. Germline CDR1 reads MNHEY; CDR2 reads SVGEGT. The CDR3 sequence is 17 residues long. The CDR3 DNA sequence: TGTGCCAGCAGTTATTTTGGACAGGGGGCGCGGGATCAGCCCCAGCATTTT. It is translated as CASSYFGQGARDQPQHF.

V usage is TRBV28 and J usage is TRBJ2-3; D is undetermined. The CDR3 contains 14 residues. CDR1 and CDR2 (germline): MDHEN, SYDVKM. Deletions cut 5 bases from V and 5 bases from J, with 14 bases between. The DNA of the CDR3 is TGTGCCAGCAGTCTCACGCCACCGGGAGATACGCAGTATTTT. It encodes CASSLTPPGDTQYF. Full variable domain (rest looked up from reference TRBV28 and TRBJ2-3): DVKVTQSSRYLVKRTGEKVFLECVQDMDHENMFWYRQDPGLGLRLIYFSYDVKMKEKGDIPEGYSVSREKKERFSLILESASTNQTSMYLCASSLTPPGDTQYFGPGTRLTVL.